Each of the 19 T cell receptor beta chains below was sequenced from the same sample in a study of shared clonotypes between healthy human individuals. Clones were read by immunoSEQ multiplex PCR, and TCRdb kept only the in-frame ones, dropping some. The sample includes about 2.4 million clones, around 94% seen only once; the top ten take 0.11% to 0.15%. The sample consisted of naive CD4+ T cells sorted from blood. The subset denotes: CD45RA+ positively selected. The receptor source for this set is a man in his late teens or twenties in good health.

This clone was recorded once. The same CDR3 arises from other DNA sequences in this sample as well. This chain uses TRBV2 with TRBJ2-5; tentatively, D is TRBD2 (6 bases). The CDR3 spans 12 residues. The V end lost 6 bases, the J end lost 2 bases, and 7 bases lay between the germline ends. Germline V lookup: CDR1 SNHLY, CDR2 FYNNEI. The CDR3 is CASRRGQETQYF. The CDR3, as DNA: TGTGCCAGCAGGCGGGGTCAAGAGACCCAGTACTTC.

In DNA, the CDR3 is TGTGCCAGCAGAACGGGACTGATTACCGGGGAGCTGTTTTTT. Its protein is CASRTGLITGELFF. The chain is built from TRBV2 and TRBJ2-2, with D possibly TRBD2 on 6 matching bases. V lost 6 bases and J lost 5, with 13 bases in between. Germline loops: CDR1 SNHLY, CDR2 FYNNEI. CDR3 length: 14 amino acids.

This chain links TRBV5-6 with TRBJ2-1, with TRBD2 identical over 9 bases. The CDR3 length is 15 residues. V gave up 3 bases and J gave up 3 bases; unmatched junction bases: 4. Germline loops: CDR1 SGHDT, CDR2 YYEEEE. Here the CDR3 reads CASSSGTSIYNEQFF. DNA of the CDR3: TGTGCCAGCAGCTCCGGGACTAGCATCTACAATGAGCAGTTCTTC. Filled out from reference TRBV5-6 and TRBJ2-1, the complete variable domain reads DAGVTQSPTHLIKTRGQQVTLRCSPKSGHDTVSWYQQALGQGPQFIFQYYEEEERQRGNFPDRFSGHQFPNYSSELNVNALLLGDSALYLCASSSGTSIYNEQFFGPGTRLTVL.

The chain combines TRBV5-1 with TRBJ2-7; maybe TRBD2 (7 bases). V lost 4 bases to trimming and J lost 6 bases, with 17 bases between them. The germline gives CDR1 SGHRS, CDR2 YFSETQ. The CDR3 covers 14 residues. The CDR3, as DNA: TGCGCCAGCAGCCGAAGGGGGGGAGACGGCGAGCAGTACTTC. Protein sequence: CASSRRGGDGEQYF.

CDR3 DNA: TGCGCCAGCAGCTCCCCCACTAGCGGGAAGGGGGAGCTGTTTTTT. As protein: CASSSPTSGKGELFF. The chain carries TRBV5-1 and TRBJ2-2, with TRBD2 matching 10 bases. This CDR3 spans 15 amino acids. CDR1 and CDR2 (germline): SGHRS, YFSETQ. V lost 3 bases to trimming and J lost 8 bases; unmatched junction nucleotides: 7.

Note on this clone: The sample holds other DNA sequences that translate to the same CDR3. The CDR3 region has the DNA TGTGCCAGCAGCCCAAGTACCTACAATGAGCAGTTCTTC. This sequence encodes CASSPSTYNEQFF. J is TRBJ2-1 and V is TRBV7-9; no clear D. Deletions cut 5 bases from V and 2 bases from J, with 7 bases between. The CDR3 has 13 residues. Germline CDR1 and CDR2: SEHNR and FQNEAQ (reference sequence).

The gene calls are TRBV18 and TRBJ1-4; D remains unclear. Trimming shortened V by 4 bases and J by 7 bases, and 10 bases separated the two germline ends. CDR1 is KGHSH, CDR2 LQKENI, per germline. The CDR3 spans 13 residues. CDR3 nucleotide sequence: TGTGCCAGCTCACGGGGAGACACTGAAAAACTGTTTTTT. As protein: CASSRGDTEKLFF. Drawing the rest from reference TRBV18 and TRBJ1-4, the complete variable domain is NAGVMQNPRHLVRRRGQEARLRCSPMKGHSHVYWYRQLPEEGLKFMVYLQKENIIDESGMPKERFSAEFPKEGPSILRIQQVVRGDSAAYFCASSRGDTEKLFFGSGTQLSVL.

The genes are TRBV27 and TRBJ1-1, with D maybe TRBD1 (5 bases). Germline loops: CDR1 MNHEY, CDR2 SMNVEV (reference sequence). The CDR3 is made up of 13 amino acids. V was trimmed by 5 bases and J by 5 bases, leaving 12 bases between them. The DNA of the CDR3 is TGTGCCAGCAGTATCCAGGGTTTTACTGAAGCTTTCTTT. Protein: CASSIQGFTEAFF.

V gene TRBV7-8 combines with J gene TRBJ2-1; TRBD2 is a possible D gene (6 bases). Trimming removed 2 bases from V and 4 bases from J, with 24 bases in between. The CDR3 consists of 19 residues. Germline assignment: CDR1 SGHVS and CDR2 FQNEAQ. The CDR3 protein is CASSLHNQPSAGPYNEQFF. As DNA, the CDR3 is TGTGCCAGCAGCTTACACAATCAACCCTCGGCGGGGCCTTACAATGAGCAGTTCTTC.

The CDR3 coding sequence is TGTGCCAGCAGCCCCTCGGGACTTAGAACCGGGGAGCTGTTTTTT. This codes for CASSPSGLRTGELFF. The V gene is TRBV9, the J gene TRBJ2-2, with TRBD2 as a possible D gene (6 bases). Germline CDR1 is SGDLS and CDR2 is YYNGEE. Trimming removed 4 bases from V and 5 bases from J, with 15 bases in between. This CDR3 region has 15 residues.

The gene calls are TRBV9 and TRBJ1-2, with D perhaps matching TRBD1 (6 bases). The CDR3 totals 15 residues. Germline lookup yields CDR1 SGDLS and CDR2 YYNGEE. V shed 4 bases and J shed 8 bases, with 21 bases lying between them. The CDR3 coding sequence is TGTGCCAGCAGCTTTAGGACAGACCCTTCTATGGGCTACACCTTC. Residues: CASSFRTDPSMGYTF.

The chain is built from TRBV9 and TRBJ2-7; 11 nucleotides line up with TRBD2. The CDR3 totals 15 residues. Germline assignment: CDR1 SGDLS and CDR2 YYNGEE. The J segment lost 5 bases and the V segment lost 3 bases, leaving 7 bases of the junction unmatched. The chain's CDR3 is CASSEGLAVMNEQYF. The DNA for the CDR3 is TGTGCCAGCAGCGAGGGACTAGCGGTGATGAACGAGCAGTACTTC. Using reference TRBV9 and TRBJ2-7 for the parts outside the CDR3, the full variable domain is DSGVTQTPKHLITATGQRVTLRCSPRSGDLSVYWYQQSLDQGLQFLIQYYNGEERAKGNILERFSAQQFPDLHSELNLSSLELGDSALYFCASSEGLAVMNEQYFGPGTRLTVT.

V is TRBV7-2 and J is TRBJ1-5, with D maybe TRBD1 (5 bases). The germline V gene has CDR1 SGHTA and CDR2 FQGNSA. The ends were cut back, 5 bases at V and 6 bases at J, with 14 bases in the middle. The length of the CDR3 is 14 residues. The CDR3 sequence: CASSAGAGFQPQHF. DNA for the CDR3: TGTGCCAGCAGCGCCGGGGCAGGGTTTCAGCCCCAGCATTTT.

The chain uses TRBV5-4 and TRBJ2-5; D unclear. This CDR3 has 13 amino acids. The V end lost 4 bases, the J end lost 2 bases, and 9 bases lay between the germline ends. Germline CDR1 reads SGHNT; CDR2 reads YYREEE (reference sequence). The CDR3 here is CASSRPTQETQYF. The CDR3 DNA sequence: TGTGCCAGCAGCCGCCCGACTCAAGAGACCCAGTACTTC.

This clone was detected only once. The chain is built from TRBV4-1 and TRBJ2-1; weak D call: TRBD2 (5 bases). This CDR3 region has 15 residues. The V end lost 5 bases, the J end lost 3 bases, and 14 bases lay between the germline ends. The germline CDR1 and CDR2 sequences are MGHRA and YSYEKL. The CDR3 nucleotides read TGCGCCAGCAGCATCTCGGGGTCAAGCTACAATGAGCAGTTCTTC. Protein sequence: CASSISGSSYNEQFF.

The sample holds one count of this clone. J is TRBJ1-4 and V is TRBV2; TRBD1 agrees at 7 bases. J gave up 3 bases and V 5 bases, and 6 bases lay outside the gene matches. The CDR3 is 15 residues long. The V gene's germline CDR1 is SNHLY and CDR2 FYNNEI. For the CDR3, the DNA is TGTGCCAGCAGTTGGACAGGTTCAGCTAATGAAAAACTGTTTTTT. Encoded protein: CASSWTGSANEKLFF.

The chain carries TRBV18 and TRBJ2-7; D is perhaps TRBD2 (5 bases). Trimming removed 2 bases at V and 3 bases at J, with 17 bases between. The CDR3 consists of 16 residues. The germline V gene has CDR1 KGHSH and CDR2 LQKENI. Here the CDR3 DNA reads TGTGCCAGCTCACCAGCTTCTTCGGGGATCCACTACGAGCAGTACTTC. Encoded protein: CASSPASSGIHYEQYF.

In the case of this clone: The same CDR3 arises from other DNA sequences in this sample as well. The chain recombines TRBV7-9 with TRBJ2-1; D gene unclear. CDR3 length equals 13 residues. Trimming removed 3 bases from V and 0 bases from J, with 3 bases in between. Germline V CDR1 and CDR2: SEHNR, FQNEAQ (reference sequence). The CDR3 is CASSFSSYNEQFF. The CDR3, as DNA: TGTGCCAGCAGCTTCAGCTCCTACAATGAGCAGTTCTTC.

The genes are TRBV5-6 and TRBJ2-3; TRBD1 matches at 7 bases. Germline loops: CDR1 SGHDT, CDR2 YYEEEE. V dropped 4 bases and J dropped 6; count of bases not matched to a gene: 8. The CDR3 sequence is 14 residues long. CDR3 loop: CASSGPTGYDTQYF. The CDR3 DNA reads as TGTGCCAGCAGCGGACCGACAGGGTACGATACGCAGTATTTT.